This T cell receptor (beta chain) originates from a study of T-cell memory formation after mild COVID-19. The wider study: TCR clusters mostly belonged to single donors. The study's findings and limits: Contracting CD4+ clones lay largely in CM and EM, with CD8+ ones residing in EMRA. Prior to infection, memory already included some responding clones, suggesting cross-reactive memory joined.

CDR1 is KGHSH, CDR2 LQKENI, per germline. The V and J ends lost 5 bases and 2 bases respectively, with 18 bases between them. The CDR3 has 16 residues. This clonotype was found a few times. Its antigen is unknown. TCRdb re-analysed the 5' RACE reads in MiXCR, keeping a single row per CDR3 protein. The data hold over 450,000 distinct CDR3 sequences, with roughly 22% observed a single time. The chain has TRBV18 and TRBJ1-1, with a tentative D call TRBD1 (6 bases). The sequence was obtained from an adult woman who had mild COVID-19 (a few samples of this study predate the infection). Cell type and time point are not known. The source material was PBMCs or a T cell subset sorted from them (not recorded which). CDR3 sequence reads: CASSSVSGRGNTEAFF. The CDR3 DNA reads TGTGCCAGCTCATCCGTAAGCGGCAGGGGAAACACTGAAGCTTTCTTT.